Listed here is a single T cell receptor beta chain. The antigen is undetermined. The repertoire was sequenced with immunoSEQ multiplex PCR; TCRdb's copy has only in-frame clones and lacks some. The sample yields roughly 110,000 clones, around nine tenths seen once. The record originates from a study of OX40 agonist ivuxolimab in advanced cancers. Study in general: Ivuxolimab was delivered to patients intravenously every 2 weeks at doses spanning 0.01 to 10 mg/kg. Study findings and constraints: Researchers did not determine the expanded peripheral T cells' antigen specificity. Mean expanded clone counts were higher in CD8+ than CD4+ T cells.

CDR1 is ENHRY, CDR2 SYGVKD, per germline. V was cut by 7 bases and J by 4 bases, with 11 bases left in between. The CDR3 runs to 12 residues. Excluded were patients having autoimmune disease history or systemic immunosuppression. The chain is built from TRBV10-3 and TRBJ2-7; maybe TRBD1 (6 bases). This receptor was obtained from an adult with an advanced solid tumor such as melanoma, head and neck, liver or kidney cancer. This specimen was CD4+ or CD8+ T cells sorted from blood, taken in a trial of the OX40 agonist ivuxolimab. In DNA form, the CDR3 reads TGTGCCATCAAGGACAGTGGATACGAGCAGTACTTC. Translation gives CAIKDSGYEQYF.